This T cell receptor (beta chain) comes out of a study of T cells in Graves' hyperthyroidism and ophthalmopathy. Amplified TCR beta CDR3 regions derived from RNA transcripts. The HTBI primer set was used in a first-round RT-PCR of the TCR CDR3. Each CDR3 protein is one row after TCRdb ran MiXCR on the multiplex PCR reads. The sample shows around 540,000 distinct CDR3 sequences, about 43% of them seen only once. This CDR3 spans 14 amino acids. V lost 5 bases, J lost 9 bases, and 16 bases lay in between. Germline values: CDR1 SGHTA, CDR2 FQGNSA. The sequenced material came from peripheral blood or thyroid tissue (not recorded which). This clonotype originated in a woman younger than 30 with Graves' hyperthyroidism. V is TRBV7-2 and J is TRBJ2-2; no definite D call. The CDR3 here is CASSPFQGDRELFF. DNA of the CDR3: TGTGCCAGCAGCCCATTCCAAGGTGACCGGGAGCTGTTTTTT.